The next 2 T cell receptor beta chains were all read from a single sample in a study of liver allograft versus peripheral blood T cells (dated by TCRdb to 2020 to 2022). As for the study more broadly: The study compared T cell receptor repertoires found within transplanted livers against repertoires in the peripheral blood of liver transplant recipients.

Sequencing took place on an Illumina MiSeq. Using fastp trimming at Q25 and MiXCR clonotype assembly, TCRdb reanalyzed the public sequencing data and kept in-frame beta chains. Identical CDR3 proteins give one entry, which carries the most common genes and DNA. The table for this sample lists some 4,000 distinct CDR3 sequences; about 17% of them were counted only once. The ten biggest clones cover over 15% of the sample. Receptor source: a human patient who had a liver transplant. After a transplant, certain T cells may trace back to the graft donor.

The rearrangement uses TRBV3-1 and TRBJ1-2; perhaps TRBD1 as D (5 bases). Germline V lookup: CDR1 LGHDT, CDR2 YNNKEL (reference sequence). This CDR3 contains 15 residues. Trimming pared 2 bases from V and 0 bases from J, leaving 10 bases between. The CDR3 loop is CASSQWTPPNYGYTF. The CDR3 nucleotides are TGTGCCAGCAGCCAATGGACACCTCCTAACTATGGCTACACCTTC.

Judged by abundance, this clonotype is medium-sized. The CDR3 DNA sequence: TGTGCCAGCAGTTTTGGCCCTGGGGTAGAGCAGTTCTTC. Encoded protein: CASSFGPGVEQFF. V and J are TRBV27 and TRBJ2-1; D gene ambiguous. The CDR3 is 13 residues long. CDR1 is MNHEY and CDR2 is SMNVEV in the germline V gene (reference sequence). Trimming took off 3 bases at V and 10 bases at J, with 13 bases between the two ends.